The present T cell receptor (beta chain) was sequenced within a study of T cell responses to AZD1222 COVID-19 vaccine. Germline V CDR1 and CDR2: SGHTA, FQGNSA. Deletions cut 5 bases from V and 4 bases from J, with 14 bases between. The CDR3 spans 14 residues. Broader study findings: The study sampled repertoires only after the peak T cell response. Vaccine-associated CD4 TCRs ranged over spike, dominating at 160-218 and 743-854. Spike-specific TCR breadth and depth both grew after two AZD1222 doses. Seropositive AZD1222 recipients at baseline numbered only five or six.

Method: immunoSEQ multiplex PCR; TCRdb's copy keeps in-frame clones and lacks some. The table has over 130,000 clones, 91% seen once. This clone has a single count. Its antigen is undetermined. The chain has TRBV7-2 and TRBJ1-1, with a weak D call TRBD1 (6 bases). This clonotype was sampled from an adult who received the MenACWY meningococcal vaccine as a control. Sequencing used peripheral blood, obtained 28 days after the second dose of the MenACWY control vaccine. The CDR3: CASSQRRGATEAFF. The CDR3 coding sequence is TGTGCCAGCAGCCAACGGAGGGGGGCCACTGAAGCTTTCTTT.